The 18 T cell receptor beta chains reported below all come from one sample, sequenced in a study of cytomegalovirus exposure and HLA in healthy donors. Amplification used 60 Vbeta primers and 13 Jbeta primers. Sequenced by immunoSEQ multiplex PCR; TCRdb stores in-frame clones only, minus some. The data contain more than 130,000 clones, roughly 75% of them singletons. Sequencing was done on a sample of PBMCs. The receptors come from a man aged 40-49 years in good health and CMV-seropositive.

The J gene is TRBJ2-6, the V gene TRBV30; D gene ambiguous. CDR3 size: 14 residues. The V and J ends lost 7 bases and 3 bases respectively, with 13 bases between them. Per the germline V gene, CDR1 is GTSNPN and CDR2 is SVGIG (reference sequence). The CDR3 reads CAFGLGGGANVLTF. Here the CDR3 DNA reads TGTGCCTTCGGGTTGGGTGGTGGGGCCAACGTCCTGACTTTC.

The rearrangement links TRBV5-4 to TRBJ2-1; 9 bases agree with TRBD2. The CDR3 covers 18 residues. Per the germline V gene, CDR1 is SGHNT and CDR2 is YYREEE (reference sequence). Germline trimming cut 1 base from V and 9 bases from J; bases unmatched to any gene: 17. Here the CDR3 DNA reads TGTGCCAGCAGCTTGAGGGCGGGAGGGCCGCCGGCTTACGGTGAGCAGTTCTTC. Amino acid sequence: CASSLRAGGPPAYGEQFF.

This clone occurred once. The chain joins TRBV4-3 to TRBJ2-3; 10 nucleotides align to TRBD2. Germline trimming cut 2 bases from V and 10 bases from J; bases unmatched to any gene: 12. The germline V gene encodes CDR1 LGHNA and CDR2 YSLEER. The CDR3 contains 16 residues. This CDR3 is CASSQSLAGSSLSQYF. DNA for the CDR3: TGCGCCAGCAGCCAATCACTAGCGGGGAGCTCCCTATCGCAGTATTTT.

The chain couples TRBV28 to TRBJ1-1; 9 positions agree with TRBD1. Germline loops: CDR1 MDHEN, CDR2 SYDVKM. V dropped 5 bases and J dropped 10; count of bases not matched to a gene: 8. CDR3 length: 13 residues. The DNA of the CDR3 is TGTGCCAGCAGTGGCCCCGACAGGGGGATAGCTTTCTTT. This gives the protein CASSGPDRGIAFF.

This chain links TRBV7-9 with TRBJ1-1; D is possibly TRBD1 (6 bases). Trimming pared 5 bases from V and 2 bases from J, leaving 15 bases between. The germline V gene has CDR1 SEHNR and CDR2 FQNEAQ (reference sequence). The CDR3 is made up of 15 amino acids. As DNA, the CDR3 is TGTGCCAGCAGCCCCCTCAGGGGTATAAACACTGAAGCTTTCTTT. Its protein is CASSPLRGINTEAFF.

CDR3 residues: CASSLKQGYEQYF. For the CDR3, the DNA is TGTGCCAGCAGCTTAAAACAGGGCTACGAGCAGTACTTC. This chain connects TRBV13 to TRBJ2-7; tentative D call: TRBD1 (6 bases). Germline-derived CDR1 and CDR2 are PRHDT and FYEKMQ (reference sequence). This CDR3 region has 13 residues. V was trimmed by 2 bases and J by 3 bases, leaving 8 bases between them.

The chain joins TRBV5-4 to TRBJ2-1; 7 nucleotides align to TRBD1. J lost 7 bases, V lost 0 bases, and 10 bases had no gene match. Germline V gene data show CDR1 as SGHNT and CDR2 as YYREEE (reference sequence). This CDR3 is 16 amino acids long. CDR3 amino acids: CASSLDRAGGANEQFF. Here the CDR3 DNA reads TGTGCCAGCAGCTTGGATCGGGCAGGGGGTGCGAATGAGCAGTTCTTC.

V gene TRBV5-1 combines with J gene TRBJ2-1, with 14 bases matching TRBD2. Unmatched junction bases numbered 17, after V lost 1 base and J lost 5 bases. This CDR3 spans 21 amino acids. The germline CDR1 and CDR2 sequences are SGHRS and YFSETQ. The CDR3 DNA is TGCGCCAGCAGCTTGCGTTTTCCGGGACTAGCGGGAGAGGGGGGGGACAATGAGCAGTTCTTC. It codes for CASSLRFPGLAGEGGDNEQFF.

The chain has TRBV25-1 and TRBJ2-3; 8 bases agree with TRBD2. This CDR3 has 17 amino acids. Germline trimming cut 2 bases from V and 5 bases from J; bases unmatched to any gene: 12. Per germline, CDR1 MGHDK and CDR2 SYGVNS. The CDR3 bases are TGTGCCAGCAGTGAACCGGTAGCGGGGAGCGGAGGAGATACGCAGTATTTT. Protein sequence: CASSEPVAGSGGDTQYF.

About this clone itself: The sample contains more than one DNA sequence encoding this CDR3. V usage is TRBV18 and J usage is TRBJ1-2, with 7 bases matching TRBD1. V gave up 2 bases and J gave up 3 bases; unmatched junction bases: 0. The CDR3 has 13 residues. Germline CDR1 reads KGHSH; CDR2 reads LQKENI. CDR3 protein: CASSPGQDYGYTF. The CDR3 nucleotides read TGTGCCAGCTCACCAGGACAGGACTATGGCTACACCTTC.

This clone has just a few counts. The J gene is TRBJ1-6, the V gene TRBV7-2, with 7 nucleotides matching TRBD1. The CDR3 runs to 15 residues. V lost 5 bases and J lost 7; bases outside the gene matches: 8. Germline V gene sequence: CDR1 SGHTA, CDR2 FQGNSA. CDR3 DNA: TGTGCCAGCAGCCCGACAGGGTTAACGAATTCACCCCTCCACTTT. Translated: CASSPTGLTNSPLHF.

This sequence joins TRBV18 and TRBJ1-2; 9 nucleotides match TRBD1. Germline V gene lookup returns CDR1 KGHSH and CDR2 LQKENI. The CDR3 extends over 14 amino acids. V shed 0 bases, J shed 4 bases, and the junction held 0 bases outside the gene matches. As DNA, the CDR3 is TGTGCCAGCTCACCACCGGACAGGGGCTATGGCTACACCTTC. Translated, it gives CASSPPDRGYGYTF.

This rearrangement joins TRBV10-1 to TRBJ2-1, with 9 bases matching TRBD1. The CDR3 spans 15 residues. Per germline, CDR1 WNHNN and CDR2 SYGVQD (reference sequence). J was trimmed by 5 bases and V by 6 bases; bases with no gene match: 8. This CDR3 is CASSPRTGVNNEQFF. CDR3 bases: TGCGCCAGCAGCCCCAGGACAGGGGTGAACAATGAGCAGTTCTTC.

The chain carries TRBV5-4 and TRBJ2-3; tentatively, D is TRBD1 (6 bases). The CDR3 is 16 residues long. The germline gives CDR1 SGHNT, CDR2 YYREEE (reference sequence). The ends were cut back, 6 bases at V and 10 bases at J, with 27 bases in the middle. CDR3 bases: TGTGCCAGCACCCTCGGCGGGCCTGGGGGCCCGGAGGCGCAGTATTTT. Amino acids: CASTLGGPGGPEAQYF.

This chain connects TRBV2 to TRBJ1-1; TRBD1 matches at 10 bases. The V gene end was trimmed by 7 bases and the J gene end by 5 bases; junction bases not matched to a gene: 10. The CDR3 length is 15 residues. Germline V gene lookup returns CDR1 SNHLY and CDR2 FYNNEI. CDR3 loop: CASIKEGTGVTEAFF. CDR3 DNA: TGTGCCAGCATAAAGGAGGGGACAGGGGTTACTGAAGCTTTCTTT.

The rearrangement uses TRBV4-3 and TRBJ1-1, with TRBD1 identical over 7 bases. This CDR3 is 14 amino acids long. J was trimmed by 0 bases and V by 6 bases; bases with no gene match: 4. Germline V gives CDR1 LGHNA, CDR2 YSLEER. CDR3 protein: CASRETGLNTEAFF. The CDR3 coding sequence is TGCGCCAGCAGAGAGACAGGGCTGAACACTGAAGCTTTCTTT.

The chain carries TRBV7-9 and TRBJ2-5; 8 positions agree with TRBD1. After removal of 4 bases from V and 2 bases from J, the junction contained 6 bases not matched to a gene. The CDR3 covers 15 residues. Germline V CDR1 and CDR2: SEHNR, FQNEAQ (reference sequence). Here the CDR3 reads CASSSTGGWQETQYF. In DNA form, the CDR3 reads TGTGCCAGCAGCTCTACAGGGGGATGGCAAGAGACCCAGTACTTC.

As DNA, the CDR3 is TGCGCCAGCAGCCAACAGGGGGCGGAGGAGCAGTACTTC. Its protein is CASSQQGAEEQYF. V is TRBV5-1 and J is TRBJ2-5, with 9 bases aligning to TRBD1. The V gene end was trimmed by 4 bases and the J gene end by 11 bases; junction bases not matched to a gene: 9. In germline, CDR1 is SGHRS, CDR2 YFSETQ. The CDR3 runs to 13 residues.